The entry that follows covers one T cell receptor beta chain sequence. What it binds is not known. Profiled with immunoSEQ multiplex PCR; TCRdb holds only in-frame clones, not every one. The sample comprises 150,000 or so clones, roughly 83% of which are singletons, and approximately 20% rests with the top ten. Trimming removed 3 bases at V and 0 bases at J, with 21 bases between. From germline, CDR1 is LGHNA and CDR2 YNFKEQ. The CDR3 loop spans 19 amino acids. Specified time point: baseline pretreatment blood. Treatment meaning: 15 Gy SBRT to primary tumor, nephrectomy 4 weeks later. The data derive from a study of radiation and T cells in renal cell carcinoma. As for the study in general: Nephrectomy followed 15 Gy stereotactic body radiation by 4 weeks.

Whole-study findings and limits: In blood, top tumor clones expanded by 2 weeks, shrinking by 4.

The source material was blood, sampled from a patient whose treatment included radiotherapy and nephrectomy. The chain has TRBV4-2 and TRBJ2-1; TRBD2 is a possible D gene (5 bases). The receptor was isolated from a woman in her 50s with renal cell carcinoma. The CDR3 DNA reads as TGTGCCAGCAGCCAGGATCCCATCTTGGGGAGTAGCTCCTACAATGAGCAGTTCTTC. Translation gives CASSQDPILGSSSYNEQFF.